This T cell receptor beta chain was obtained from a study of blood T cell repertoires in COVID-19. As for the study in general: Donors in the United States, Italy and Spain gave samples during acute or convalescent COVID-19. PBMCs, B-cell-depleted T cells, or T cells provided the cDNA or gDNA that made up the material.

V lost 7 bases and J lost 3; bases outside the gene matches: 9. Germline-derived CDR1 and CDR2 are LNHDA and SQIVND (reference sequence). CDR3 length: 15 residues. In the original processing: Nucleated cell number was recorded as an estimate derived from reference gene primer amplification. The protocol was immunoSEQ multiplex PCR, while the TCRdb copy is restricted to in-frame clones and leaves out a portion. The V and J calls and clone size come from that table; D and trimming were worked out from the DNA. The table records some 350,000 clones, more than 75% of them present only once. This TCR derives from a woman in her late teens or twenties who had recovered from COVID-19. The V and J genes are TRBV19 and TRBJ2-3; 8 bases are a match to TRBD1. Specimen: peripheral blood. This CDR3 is CASTLSGGRTDTQYF. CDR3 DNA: TGTGCCAGTACTCTCTCAGGGGGCAGAACAGATACGCAGTATTTT.